This T cell receptor beta chain came from a study of T cell repertoires in cytomegalovirus infection. Across the whole study: Indicated by public TCR beta signatures were CMV infection and matching HLA type.

V lost 1 base to trimming and J lost 4 bases, with 7 bases between them. Germline-derived CDR1 and CDR2 are LNHNV and YYDKDF (reference sequence). The CDR3 length is 13 residues. Study observations and caveats: Of the TCR beta families, the public ones yielded a cumulative frequency that identified carriers of CMV plus the relevant HLA. Dominating the ex vivo response were HLA-C-restricted CMV-specific TCR beta clonotypes.

This clonotype showed up just a few times. The antigen remains unidentified. One entry per CDR3 protein results from TCRdb running MiXCR on the reads. The sample consists of hundreds of thousands of distinct CDR3 sequences, about 10% of them appearing once. The sequenced sample consisted of PBMCs. This chain joins TRBV15 and TRBJ2-5; D gene ambiguous. This sequence originates from a human donor in good health (CMV status not recorded). Some clones in this sample may be carry-over from other donors' samples. CDR3 residues: CATSRAFGETQYF. The CDR3 nucleotides read TGTGCCACCAGCAGAGCTTTCGGAGAGACCCAGTACTTC.